This TCR beta chain was identified in a study of radiotherapy plus CTLA-4 blockade in lung cancer. Study at large: Disease control was present in more than 25% of patients, and objective responses in about 18%.

Germline CDR1 is SGHKS and CDR2 is YYEKEE (reference sequence). CDR3 length equals 15 residues. After removal of 0 bases from V and 5 bases from J, the junction contained 4 bases not matched to a gene. Assay used: immunoSEQ multiplex PCR; TCRdb lists only in-frame clones, some missing. The sample lists roughly 60,000 clones, 65% to 85% occurring once. This clone was detected a few times. What it binds is not known. Findings and caveats of the study: After radiotherapy and ipilimumab, tumor-derived clones expanded in peripheral blood.

The rearrangement joins TRBV5-5 to TRBJ1-2; 10 bases agree with TRBD1. This sequence was found in a human donor with non-small cell lung cancer who had a complete response to radiotherapy plus ipilimumab. Sequenced material: peripheral blood, taken from a patient treated with radiotherapy plus ipilimumab. DNA of the CDR3: TGTGCCAGCAGCTTGGCTTTGGGACAGGGGTATGGCTACACCTTC. Translated: CASSLALGQGYGYTF.